The entry that follows covers one T cell receptor (beta chain) sequence. TCRdb re-called the RT-PCR reads through MiXCR, storing one row per CDR3 protein. The data hold more than 550,000 distinct CDR3 sequences, with approximately 15% observed a single time. The V end lost 2 bases, the J end lost 4 bases, and 12 bases lay between the germline ends. The CDR3 runs to 14 residues. Germline V gene data show CDR1 as SGHRS and CDR2 as YFSETQ. The specimen sequenced was memory CD4+ T cells from blood. J is TRBJ1-2 and V is TRBV5-1, with D maybe TRBD1 (5 bases). The clonotype originates from a female donor in good health, serving as a healthy control. This CDR3 is CASSLGDLGYGYTF. The CDR3 DNA is TGCGCCAGCAGCTTAGGGGATTTAGGCTATGGCTACACCTTC.